The T cell receptor (beta chain) under discussion was sequenced for a study of technical replicates of blood from a few donors. Per germline, CDR1 SGDLS and CDR2 YYNGEE. The V end lost 3 bases, the J end lost 5 bases, and 14 bases lay between the germline ends. The CDR3 totals 14 residues. Libraries were prepared by immunoSEQ multiplex PCR; TCRdb keeps only in-frame clonotypes and omits some of them. In the table there are about 78,000 clones, approximately 95% of which are singletons. This rearrangement joins TRBV9 to TRBJ1-1; tentatively, D is TRBD1 (5 bases). This TCR was recovered from a human donor in good health. Sequenced sample: T cells isolated from PBMCs. CDR3 loop: CASSDSGFRTEAFF. CDR3 DNA: TGTGCCAGCAGCGACTCAGGGTTTCGGACTGAAGCTTTCTTT.